These 31 T cell receptor beta chains originate from one sample sequenced in a study of cytomegalovirus exposure and HLA in healthy donors. This PCR relied on a set of 60 Vbeta primers and 13 Jbeta primers. Clones were sequenced by immunoSEQ multiplex PCR, and TCRdb holds only the in-frame ones, with some missing. This table has under 150,000 clones, 75% to 90% appearing once. The sequenced sample consisted of PBMCs. Receptors were obtained from a woman in her forties or fifties in good health and CMV-seropositive.

V is TRBV9 and J is TRBJ1-2; 7 nucleotides align to TRBD1. In germline, CDR1 is SGDLS, CDR2 YYNGEE. The CDR3 runs to 15 residues. J gave up 4 bases and V 3 bases, and 9 bases lay outside the gene matches. The CDR3 spells CASSGLTGRGYGYTF. CDR3 DNA: TGTGCCAGCAGCGGATTGACAGGGCGAGGCTATGGCTACACCTTC.

This clone occurred once. The V gene is TRBV5-5, the J gene TRBJ2-7; D is unclear. The CDR3 totals 14 residues. V was clipped by 5 bases and J by 2 bases, with 14 bases between them. Germline assignment: CDR1 SGHKS and CDR2 YYEKEE (reference sequence). The CDR3 reads CASRLREVAYEQYF. The CDR3 nucleotides are TGTGCCAGCAGACTGAGAGAGGTCGCCTACGAGCAGTACTTC.

This chain uses TRBV19 with TRBJ1-4, with a possible D match to TRBD1 (5 bases). Per the germline V gene, CDR1 is LNHDA and CDR2 is SQIVND (reference sequence). CDR3 length equals 15 residues. V was trimmed by 6 bases and J by 3 bases, leaving 14 bases between them. In DNA form, the CDR3 reads TGTGCCAGTAGAGCGGCGGGGGGTTCTAATGAAAAACTGTTTTTT. Amino acid sequence: CASRAAGGSNEKLFF.

This clone was seen a few times. V gene TRBV27 combines with J gene TRBJ2-3; TRBD2 agrees at 11 bases. After removal of 3 bases from V and 4 bases from J, the junction contained 9 bases not matched to a gene. Germline V CDR1 and CDR2: MNHEY, SMNVEV (reference sequence). This CDR3 has 17 amino acids. This chain's CDR3 is CASSLKELAGEADTQYF. The CDR3 DNA reads TGTGCCAGCAGTTTGAAAGAACTAGCGGGAGAAGCAGATACGCAGTATTTT.

J is TRBJ2-1 and V is TRBV19; D perhaps matches TRBD2 (6 bases). CDR3 length: 14 amino acids. V lost 3 bases to trimming and J lost 2 bases, with 8 bases between them. CDR1 is LNHDA, CDR2 SQIVND, per germline (reference sequence). The CDR3 DNA is TGTGCCAGTAGTATTGGGGGGACCTACAATGAGCAGTTCTTC. This translates into CASSIGGTYNEQFF. The whole variable domain, remainder taken from reference TRBV19 and TRBJ2-1, is DGGITQSPKYLFRKEGQNVTLSCEQNLNHDAMYWYRQDPGQGLRLIYYSQIVNDFQKGDIAEGYSVSREKKESFPLTVTSAQKNPTAFYLCASSIGGTYNEQFFGPGTRLTVL.

This clone has just a few counts. V usage is TRBV18 and J usage is TRBJ2-1, with TRBD1 identical over 7 bases. Germline-derived CDR1 and CDR2 are KGHSH and LQKENI. Losses at the gene ends were 4 bases for V and 2 bases for J; bases not matched to a gene: 5. The CDR3 runs 15 residues. CDR3: CASSQAGTAYNEQFF. The CDR3 DNA reads as TGTGCCAGCTCACAAGCCGGGACAGCCTACAATGAGCAGTTCTTC.

This clone was seen once. The CDR3 DNA reads as TGTGCCAGTAGTATCCCGGGATATGGCGACGAGCAGTACTTC. Translated: CASSIPGYGDEQYF. The chain carries TRBV19 and TRBJ2-7; perhaps TRBD2 as D (5 bases). The germline V gene has CDR1 LNHDA and CDR2 SQIVND (reference sequence). The CDR3 has 14 amino acids. Trimming took 3 bases from V and 5 from J, leaving 14 bases between them.

The chain joins TRBV25-1 to TRBJ2-2; a possible D gene is TRBD2 (5 bases). Germline assignment: CDR1 MGHDK and CDR2 SYGVNS. The ends were cut back, 3 bases at V and 5 bases at J, with 16 bases in the middle. CDR3 length: 16 amino acids. The CDR3 protein is CASSDDIGGLTGELFF. CDR3 coding DNA: TGTGCCAGCAGTGACGACATAGGAGGATTGACCGGGGAGCTGTTTTTT.

A note on this clone: Other DNA sequences in this sample translate to the same CDR3. The chain couples TRBV30 to TRBJ1-4; D unresolved. The V end was cut by 0 bases, the J end by 7 bases, with 6 bases between. This CDR3 contains 12 residues. The V gene's germline CDR1 is GTSNPN and CDR2 SVGIG (reference sequence). This chain's CDR3 is CAWSVLGEKLFF. The CDR3 coding sequence is TGTGCCTGGAGTGTCCTCGGTGAAAAACTGTTTTTT.

The rearrangement links TRBV29-1 to TRBJ2-2; 8 bases match TRBD1. The CDR3 consists of 14 residues. Germline V gene data show CDR1 as SQVTM and CDR2 as ANQGSEA. V shed 1 base and J 8 bases; nucleotides not matched to a gene: 6. The CDR3 region has the DNA TGCAGCGTTGAAGGTCAGGGGGCGAGGGGGGAGCTGTTTTTT. Translated: CSVEGQGARGELFF.

This chain uses TRBV6-4 with TRBJ2-2, with TRBD2 matching 8 bases. This CDR3 region has 16 residues. J was trimmed by 4 bases and V by 0 bases; bases with no gene match: 4. Germline V gene data show CDR1 as MRHNA and CDR2 as SNTAGT. CDR3 loop: CASSDSKRGSTGELFF. In DNA form, the CDR3 reads TGTGCCAGCAGTGACTCGAAGCGGGGGTCCACCGGGGAGCTGTTTTTT.

The chain joins TRBV11-1 to TRBJ2-5, with D perhaps matching TRBD1 (5 bases). V shed 5 bases and J shed 5 bases, with 15 bases lying between them. Germline CDR1 SGHAT, CDR2 FQDESV (reference sequence). The CDR3 consists of 14 residues. Here the CDR3 reads CASSPGWGVETQYF. The CDR3 DNA is TGTGCCAGCAGCCCCGGGTGGGGCGTGGAGACCCAGTACTTC.

Comments on this clone: Within the sample, other DNA sequences also encode this same CDR3. The chain recombines TRBV7-3 with TRBJ1-3; TRBD1 aligns across 7 bases. With 5 bases clipped from V and 2 bases from J, the junction kept 6 bases outside the gene matches. Germline V gives CDR1 SGHTA, CDR2 FQGTGA. The CDR3 has 15 amino acids. CDR3 loop: CASSQTGVAGNTIYF. The CDR3 region has the DNA TGTGCCAGCAGCCAAACAGGGGTTGCTGGAAACACCATATATTTT.

The rearrangement joins TRBV2 to TRBJ2-5, with 11 bases aligning to TRBD2. CDR1 is SNHLY and CDR2 is FYNNEI in the germline V gene. The CDR3 has 15 residues. Trimming removed 3 bases from V and 5 bases from J; junction bases left unmatched: 5. CDR3: CASSDLSGGEETQYF. The CDR3 DNA reads as TGTGCCAGCAGTGACCTTAGCGGGGGGGAGGAGACCCAGTACTTC.

This rearrangement joins TRBV5-1 to TRBJ1-2; 7 nucleotides agree with TRBD1. The CDR3 has 15 residues. The V gene end was trimmed by 4 bases and the J gene end by 2 bases; junction bases not matched to a gene: 8. Per the germline V gene, CDR1 is SGHRS and CDR2 is YFSETQ. CDR3 coding DNA: TGCGCCAGCAGCCCTAGGGACAGTAAGAACTATGGCTACACCTTC. Translating gives CASSPRDSKNYGYTF. The entire variable domain, with the rest obtained from reference TRBV5-1 and TRBJ1-2, is as follows: KAGVTQTPRYLIKTRGQQVTLSCSPISGHRSVSWYQQTPGQGLQFLFEYFSETQRNKGNFPGRFSGRQFSNSRSEMNVSTLELGDSALYLCASSPRDSKNYGYTFGSGTRLTVV.

This chain uses TRBV10-3 with TRBJ2-6; 7 bases match TRBD1. This CDR3 has 15 amino acids. V dropped 6 bases and J dropped 4; count of bases not matched to a gene: 6. Germline CDR1 is ENHRY and CDR2 is SYGVKD. This CDR3 reads CAISVQGRGANVLTF. CDR3 bases: TGTGCCATCAGCGTACAGGGGAGAGGGGCCAACGTCCTGACTTTC.

A few counts support this clone. The junction departs from germline at one end; a sequencing error may be responsible. The V gene is TRBV5-1, the J gene TRBJ2-1, with D possibly matching TRBD1 (5 bases). Per germline, CDR1 SGHRS and CDR2 YFSETQ. This CDR3 contains 12 residues. CDR3 sequence: CASSTNRNGQFF. The CDR3, as DNA: TGCGCCAGCAGCACGAACAGGAATGGGCAGTTCTTC. Supplemented by reference TRBV5-1 and TRBJ2-1, the full variable domain reads KAGVTQTPRYLIKTRGQQVTLSCSPISGHRSVSWYQQTPGQGLQFLFEYFSETQRNKGNFPGRFSGRQFSNSRSEMNVSTLELGDSALYLCASSTNRNGQFFGPGTRLTVL.

V usage is TRBV29-1 and J usage is TRBJ2-3, with TRBD2 matching 9 bases. CDR1 SQVTM and CDR2 ANQGSEA come from the germline V gene. V shed 6 bases and J 3 bases; nucleotides not matched to a gene: 10. The CDR3 sequence is 15 residues long. The CDR3, as DNA: TGCAGCGTCCTCGGTAGCGGGAGAGGGACAGATACGCAGTATTTT. This encodes CSVLGSGRGTDTQYF.

As DNA, the CDR3 is TGTGCCAGCAGTGTCCAAGGACAGTCTAGTGAAAAACTGTTTTTT. It yields the protein CASSVQGQSSEKLFF. The chain links TRBV6-5 to TRBJ1-4, with D possibly being TRBD1 (6 bases). Germline V gene lookup returns CDR1 MNHEY and CDR2 SVGAGI. The CDR3 contains 15 residues. V lost 5 bases and J 7 bases, leaving 17 bases between the germline ends.

The chain recombines TRBV27 with TRBJ1-1, with no clear D. Trimming pared 2 bases from V and 1 base from J, leaving 14 bases between. The CDR3 totals 16 residues. Per germline, CDR1 MNHEY and CDR2 SMNVEV (reference sequence). DNA of the CDR3: TGTGCCAGCAGTTTAGGTGGAGCTGCTGCGAACACTGAAGCTTTCTTT. It codes for CASSLGGAAANTEAFF.

This clone was seen a single time. The chain uses TRBV4-3 and TRBJ2-3; 7 bases map to TRBD2. CDR1 is LGHNA and CDR2 is YSLEER in the germline V gene. This CDR3 comprises 16 residues. Trimming at V came to 4 bases and at J to 1 base, leaving 8 bases not matched to a gene. CDR3 sequence (DNA): TGCGCCAGCAGCCTCGGGGGAAGCGGGGGCACAGATACGCAGTATTTT. Translated, it gives CASSLGGSGGTDTQYF.

This chain links TRBV6-6 with TRBJ1-5, with TRBD1 matching 7 bases. Per the germline V gene, CDR1 is MNHNY and CDR2 is SVGAGI (reference sequence). This CDR3 is built from 13 residues. V shed 6 bases and J 4 bases; nucleotides not matched to a gene: 3. The CDR3 spells CASSDRENQPQHF. CDR3 nucleotides: TGTGCCAGCAGCGACAGGGAGAATCAGCCCCAGCATTTT.

The rearrangement joins TRBV14 to TRBJ2-3; 13 bases fit TRBD2. The CDR3 has 17 residues. Germline V lookup: CDR1 SGHDN, CDR2 FVKESK. Germline trimming cut 5 bases from V and 2 bases from J; bases unmatched to any gene: 7. CDR3 in amino acids: CASSTGTSGAPTDTQYF. The DNA for the CDR3 is TGTGCCAGCAGCACAGGGACTAGCGGGGCGCCCACAGATACGCAGTATTTT.

This clone has just a few counts. The CDR3 loop is CASSYHIAGYEQYF. CDR3 coding DNA: TGTGCCAGCAGCTACCACATCGCAGGATACGAGCAGTACTTC. This chain joins TRBV9 and TRBJ2-7; D not resolved. There are 14 residues in the CDR3. Trimming pared 4 bases from V and 4 bases from J, leaving 15 bases between. Germline V gene sequence: CDR1 SGDLS, CDR2 YYNGEE.

This clone has a handful of counts. The chain couples TRBV30 to TRBJ1-1; D unclear. Germline-derived CDR1 and CDR2 are GTSNPN and SVGIG (reference sequence). Deletions cut 0 bases from V and 1 base from J, with 6 bases between. The CDR3 contains 13 residues. The CDR3 is CAWSVRRNTEAFF. In nucleotides, the CDR3 is TGTGCCTGGAGTGTAAGGAGGAACACTGAAGCTTTCTTT.

The chain is built from TRBV10-3 and TRBJ2-7; 7 positions agree with TRBD1. The V gene end was trimmed by 0 bases and the J gene end by 6 bases; junction bases not matched to a gene: 11. Germline loops: CDR1 ENHRY, CDR2 SYGVKD. The CDR3 loop spans 16 amino acids. DNA of the CDR3: TGTGCCATCAGTGAGTCGGGCGACAGGGTGCAGGTCGAGCAGTACTTC. It yields the protein CAISESGDRVQVEQYF.

This chain uses TRBV30 with TRBJ1-5; 8 nucleotides agree with TRBD1. The CDR3 is made up of 16 amino acids. Germline CDR1 is GTSNPN and CDR2 is SVGIG (reference sequence). The V gene end was trimmed by 2 bases and the J gene end by 0 bases; junction bases not matched to a gene: 6. CDR3 DNA: TGTGCCTGGAGTCTCGGACAGGGACCTAGCAATCAGCCCCAGCATTTT. Residues: CAWSLGQGPSNQPQHF. Complete variable domain (other parts from reference TRBV30 and TRBJ1-5): SQTIHQWPATLVQPVGSPLSLECTVEGTSNPNLYWYRQAAGRGLQLLFYSVGIGQISSEVPQNLSASRPQDRQFILSSKKLLLSDSGFYLCAWSLGQGPSNQPQHFGDGTRLSIL.

This chain uses TRBV28 with TRBJ2-7; D possibly corresponds to TRBD1 (5 bases). Germline-derived CDR1 and CDR2 are MDHEN and SYDVKM. The CDR3 sequence is 13 residues long. V dropped 3 bases and J dropped 5 bases, with 11 bases sitting between them. DNA of the CDR3: TGTGCCAGCAGTTTCCTAGGGGTGCACGAGCAGTACTTC. Translated, it gives CASSFLGVHEQYF.

The chain has TRBV29-1 and TRBJ2-1; 8 bases are a match to TRBD2. The germline CDR1 and CDR2 sequences are SQVTM and ANQGSEA. The CDR3 runs 16 residues. Losses at the gene ends were 2 bases for V and 10 bases for J; bases not matched to a gene: 16. This CDR3 reads CSVESRPSGRGHEQFF. In DNA, the CDR3 is TGCAGCGTTGAATCCCGTCCGAGCGGGAGAGGTCACGAGCAGTTCTTC.

This sequence joins TRBV20-1 and TRBJ1-2; D is unresolved. The CDR3 has 11 amino acids. V was clipped by 4 bases and J by 2 bases, with 5 bases between them. Germline CDR1 reads DFQATT; CDR2 reads SNEGSKA (reference sequence). In DNA form, the CDR3 reads TGCAGTGCTACCCCAAACTATGGCTACACCTTC. Encoded protein: CSATPNYGYTF.

V gene TRBV7-6 combines with J gene TRBJ1-1; D gene uncertain. Germline V gene lookup returns CDR1 SGHVS and CDR2 FNYEAQ. The CDR3 contains 16 residues. Deletions cut 4 bases from V and 1 base from J, with 16 bases between. DNA of the CDR3: TGTGCCAGCAGCTCCGAGGGAGGGTGGGGGAACACTGAAGCTTTCTTT. This translates into CASSSEGGWGNTEAFF.